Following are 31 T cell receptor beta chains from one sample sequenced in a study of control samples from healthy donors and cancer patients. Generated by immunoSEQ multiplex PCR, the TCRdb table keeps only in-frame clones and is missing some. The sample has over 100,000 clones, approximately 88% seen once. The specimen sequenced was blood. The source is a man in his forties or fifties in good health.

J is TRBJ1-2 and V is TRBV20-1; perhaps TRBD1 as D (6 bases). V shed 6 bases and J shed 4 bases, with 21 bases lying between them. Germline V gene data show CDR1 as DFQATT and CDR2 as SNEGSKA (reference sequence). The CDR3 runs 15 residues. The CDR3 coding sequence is TGCAGTGCCAGTACCGGGACACTTGAGGGCTATGGCTACACCTTC. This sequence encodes CSASTGTLEGYGYTF.

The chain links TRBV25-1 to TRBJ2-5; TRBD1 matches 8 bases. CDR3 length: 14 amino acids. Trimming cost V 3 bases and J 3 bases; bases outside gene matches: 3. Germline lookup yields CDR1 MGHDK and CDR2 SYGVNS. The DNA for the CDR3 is TGTGCCAGCAGTGATCACAGGGGGAAAGAGACCCAGTACTTC. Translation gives CASSDHRGKETQYF.

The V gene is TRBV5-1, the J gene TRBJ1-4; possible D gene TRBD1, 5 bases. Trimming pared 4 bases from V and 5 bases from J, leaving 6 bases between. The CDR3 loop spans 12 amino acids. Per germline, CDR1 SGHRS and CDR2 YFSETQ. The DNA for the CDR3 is TGCGCCAGCAGCGCAGGGAATGAAAAACTGTTTTTT. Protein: CASSAGNEKLFF.

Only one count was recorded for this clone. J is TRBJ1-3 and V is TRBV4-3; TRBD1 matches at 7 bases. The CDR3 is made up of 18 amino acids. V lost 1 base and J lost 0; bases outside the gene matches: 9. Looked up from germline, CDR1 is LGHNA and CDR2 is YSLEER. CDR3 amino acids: CASSQGRQGSSSGNTIYF. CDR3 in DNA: TGCGCCAGCAGCCAAGGACGACAGGGCTCATCCTCTGGAAACACCATATATTTT.

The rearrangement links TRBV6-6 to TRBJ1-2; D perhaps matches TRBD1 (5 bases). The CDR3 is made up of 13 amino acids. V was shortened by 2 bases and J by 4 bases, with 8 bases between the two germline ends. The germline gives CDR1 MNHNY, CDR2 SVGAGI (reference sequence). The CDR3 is CASSYPGSYGYTF. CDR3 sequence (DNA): TGTGCCAGCAGTTACCCAGGGAGCTATGGCTACACCTTC.

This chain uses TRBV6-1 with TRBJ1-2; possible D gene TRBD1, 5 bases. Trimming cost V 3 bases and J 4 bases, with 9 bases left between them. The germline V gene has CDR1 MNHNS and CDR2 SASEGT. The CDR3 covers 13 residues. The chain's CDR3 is CASSDRDAYGYTF. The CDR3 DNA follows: TGTGCCAGCAGTGACAGGGATGCCTATGGCTACACCTTC.

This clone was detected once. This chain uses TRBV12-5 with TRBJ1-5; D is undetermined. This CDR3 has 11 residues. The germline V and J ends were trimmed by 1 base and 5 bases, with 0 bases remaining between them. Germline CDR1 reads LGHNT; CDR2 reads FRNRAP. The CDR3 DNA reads TGTGCTAGTGGTTTGGATCAGCCCCAGCATTTT. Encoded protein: CASGLDQPQHF.

Here the CDR3 DNA reads TGTGCCAGCAGTGATGCAGGGAAGTCGTGGAACACCATATATTTT. It specifies CASSDAGKSWNTIYF. V gene TRBV6-1 combines with J gene TRBJ1-3; D might be TRBD1 (5 bases). The CDR3 loop spans 15 amino acids. Trimming shortened V by 3 bases and J by 7 bases, and 16 bases separated the two germline ends. CDR1 is MNHNS and CDR2 is SASEGT in the germline V gene.

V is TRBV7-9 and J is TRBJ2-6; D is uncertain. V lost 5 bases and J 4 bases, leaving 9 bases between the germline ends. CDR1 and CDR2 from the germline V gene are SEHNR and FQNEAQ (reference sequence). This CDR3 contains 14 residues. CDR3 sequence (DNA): TGTGCCAGCAGCCCTACCATCGGGGCCAACGTCCTGACTTTC. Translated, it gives CASSPTIGANVLTF.

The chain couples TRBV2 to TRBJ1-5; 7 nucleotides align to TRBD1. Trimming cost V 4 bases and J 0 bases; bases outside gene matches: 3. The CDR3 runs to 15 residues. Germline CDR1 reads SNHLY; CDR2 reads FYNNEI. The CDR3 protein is CASSAYRGSNQPQHF. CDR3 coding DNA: TGTGCCAGCAGTGCCTACAGGGGTAGCAATCAGCCCCAGCATTTT.

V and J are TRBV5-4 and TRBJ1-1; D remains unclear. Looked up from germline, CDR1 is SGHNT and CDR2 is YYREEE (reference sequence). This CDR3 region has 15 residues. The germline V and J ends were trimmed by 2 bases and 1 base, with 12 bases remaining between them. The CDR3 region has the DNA TGTGCCAGCAGCTTAGACACCTCGACGAACACTGAAGCTTTCTTT. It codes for CASSLDTSTNTEAFF.

CDR3: CASSFGTSNEKLFF. The CDR3, as DNA: TGTGCCAGCAGCTTCGGGACCTCTAATGAAAAACTGTTTTTT. The chain joins TRBV5-8 to TRBJ1-4, with D possibly TRBD1 on 5 matching bases. Trimming shortened V by 2 bases and J by 3 bases, and 8 bases separated the two germline ends. This CDR3 comprises 14 residues. Germline loops: CDR1 SGHTS, CDR2 YDEGEE.

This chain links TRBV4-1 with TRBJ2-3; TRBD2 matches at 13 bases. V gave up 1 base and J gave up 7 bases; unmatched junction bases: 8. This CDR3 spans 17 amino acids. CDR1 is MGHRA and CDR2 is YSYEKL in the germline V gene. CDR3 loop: CASSQAPTSGGQNTQYF. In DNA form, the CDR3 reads TGCGCCAGCAGCCAAGCTCCGACTAGCGGGGGGCAAAATACGCAGTATTTT.

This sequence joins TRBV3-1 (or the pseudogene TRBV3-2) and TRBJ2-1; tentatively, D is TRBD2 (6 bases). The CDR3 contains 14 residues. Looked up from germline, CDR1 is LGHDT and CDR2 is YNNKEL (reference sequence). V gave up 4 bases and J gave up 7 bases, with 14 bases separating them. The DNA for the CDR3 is TGTGCCAGCAGCCTTTCGTCGCGGGGAAATGAGCAGTTCTTC. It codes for CASSLSSRGNEQFF.

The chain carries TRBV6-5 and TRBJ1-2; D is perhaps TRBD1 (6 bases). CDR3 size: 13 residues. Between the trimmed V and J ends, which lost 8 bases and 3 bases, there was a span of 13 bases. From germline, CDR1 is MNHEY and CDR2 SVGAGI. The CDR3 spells CASQWGADYGYTF. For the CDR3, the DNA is TGTGCCAGCCAGTGGGGGGCCGACTATGGCTACACCTTC.

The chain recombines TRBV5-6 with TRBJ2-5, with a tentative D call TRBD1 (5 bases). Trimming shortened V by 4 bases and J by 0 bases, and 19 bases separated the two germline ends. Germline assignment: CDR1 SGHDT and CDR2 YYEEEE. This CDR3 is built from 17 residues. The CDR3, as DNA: TGTGCCAGCAGCCTTCTACATGGGGCGCTGGACCAAGAGACCCAGTACTTC. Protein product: CASSLLHGALDQETQYF.

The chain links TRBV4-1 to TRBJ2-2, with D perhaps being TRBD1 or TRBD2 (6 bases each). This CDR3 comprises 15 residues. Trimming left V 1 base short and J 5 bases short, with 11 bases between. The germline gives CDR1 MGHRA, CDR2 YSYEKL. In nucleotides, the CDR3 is TGCGCCAGCAGCCAAGTGGAGGGGGATACCGGGGAGCTGTTTTTT. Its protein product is CASSQVEGDTGELFF.

As DNA, the CDR3 is TGTGCCAGCAGCTTGGACGTAACTAGAAATGGCTACACCTTC. Its protein is CASSLDVTRNGYTF. The rearrangement uses TRBV7-9 and TRBJ1-2, with D unclear. Germline CDR1 reads SEHNR; CDR2 reads FQNEAQ (reference sequence). The CDR3 has 14 amino acids. The V and J ends lost 3 bases and 6 bases respectively, with 14 bases between them.

CDR3 in amino acids: CASSQRSGGSVAEQFF. CDR3 in DNA: TGTGCCAGCAGCCAACGTAGCGGGGGGTCCGTTGCTGAGCAGTTCTTC. The rearrangement joins TRBV3-1 (or the pseudogene TRBV3-2) to TRBJ2-1, with TRBD2 matching over 10 bases. Trimming cost V 2 bases and J 9 bases; bases outside gene matches: 10. The CDR3 runs to 16 residues. Per the germline V gene, CDR1 is LGHDT and CDR2 is YNNKEL (reference sequence).

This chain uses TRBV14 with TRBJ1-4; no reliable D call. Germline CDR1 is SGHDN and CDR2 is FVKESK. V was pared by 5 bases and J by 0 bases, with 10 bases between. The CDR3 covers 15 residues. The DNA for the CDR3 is TGTGCCAGCAGCGCAGGAGGGACAACTAATGAAAAACTGTTTTTT. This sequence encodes CASSAGGTTNEKLFF.

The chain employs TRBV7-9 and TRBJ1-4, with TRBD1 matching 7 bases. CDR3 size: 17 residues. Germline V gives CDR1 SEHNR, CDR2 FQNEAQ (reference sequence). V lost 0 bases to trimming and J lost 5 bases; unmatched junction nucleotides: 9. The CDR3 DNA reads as TGTGCCAGCAGCTTAGCAAGGGGGCAGGGGGTGAATGAAAAACTGTTTTTT. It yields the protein CASSLARGQGVNEKLFF.

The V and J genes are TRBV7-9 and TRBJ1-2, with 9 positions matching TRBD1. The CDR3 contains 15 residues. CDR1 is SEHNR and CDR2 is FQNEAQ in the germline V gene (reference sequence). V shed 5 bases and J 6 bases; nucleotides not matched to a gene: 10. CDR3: CASSQSGQGNHGYTF. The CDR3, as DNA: TGTGCCAGCAGCCAATCGGGACAGGGTAATCATGGCTACACCTTC.

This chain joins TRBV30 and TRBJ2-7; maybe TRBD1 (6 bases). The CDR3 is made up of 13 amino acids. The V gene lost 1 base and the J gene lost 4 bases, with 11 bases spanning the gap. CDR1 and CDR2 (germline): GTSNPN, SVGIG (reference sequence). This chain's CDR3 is CAWSGPGVYEQYF. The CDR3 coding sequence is TGTGCCTGGAGTGGTCCAGGGGTGTACGAGCAGTACTTC.

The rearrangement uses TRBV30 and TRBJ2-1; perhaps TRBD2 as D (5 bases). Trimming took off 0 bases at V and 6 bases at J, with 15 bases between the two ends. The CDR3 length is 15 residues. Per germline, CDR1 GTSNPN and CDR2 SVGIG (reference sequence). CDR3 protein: CAWSVRGLVSNEQFF. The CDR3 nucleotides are TGTGCCTGGAGTGTACGAGGGCTAGTTTCCAATGAGCAGTTCTTC.

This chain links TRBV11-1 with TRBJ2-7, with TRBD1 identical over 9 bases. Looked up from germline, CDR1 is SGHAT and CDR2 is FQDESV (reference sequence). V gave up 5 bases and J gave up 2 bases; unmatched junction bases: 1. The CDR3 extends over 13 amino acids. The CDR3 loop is CASSRTGAYEQYF. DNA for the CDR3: TGTGCCAGCAGCCGGACAGGGGCCTACGAGCAGTACTTC.

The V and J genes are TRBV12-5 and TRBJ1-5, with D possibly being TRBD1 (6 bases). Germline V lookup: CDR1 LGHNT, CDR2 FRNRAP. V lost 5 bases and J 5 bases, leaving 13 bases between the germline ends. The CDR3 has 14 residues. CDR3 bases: TGTGCTAGTGGTGAAGGACAGAGTTATCAGCCCCAGCATTTT. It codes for CASGEGQSYQPQHF.

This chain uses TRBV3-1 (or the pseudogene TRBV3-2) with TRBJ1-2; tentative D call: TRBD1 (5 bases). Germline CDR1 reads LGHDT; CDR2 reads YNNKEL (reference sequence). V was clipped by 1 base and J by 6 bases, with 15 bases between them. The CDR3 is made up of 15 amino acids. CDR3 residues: CASSQARGRSHGYTF. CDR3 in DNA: TGTGCCAGCAGCCAAGCCCGGGGCCGAAGTCATGGCTACACCTTC.

The CDR3 is CATSRGAEKLFF. CDR3 nucleotides: TGTGCCACCAGCAGAGGAGCCGAAAAACTGTTTTTT. The genes are TRBV15 and TRBJ1-4, with D unresolved. Germline V lookup: CDR1 LNHNV, CDR2 YYDKDF (reference sequence). The CDR3 has 12 residues. The ends were cut back, 1 base at V and 8 bases at J, with 5 bases in the middle.

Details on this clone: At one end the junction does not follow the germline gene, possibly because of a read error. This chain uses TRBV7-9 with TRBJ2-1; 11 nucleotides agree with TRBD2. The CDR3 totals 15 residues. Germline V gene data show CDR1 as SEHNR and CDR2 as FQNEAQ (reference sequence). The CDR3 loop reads CASSVAGGRVNEQFF. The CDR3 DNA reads TGTGCCAGCAGCGTAGCGGGGGGGCGAGTAAATGAGCAGTTCTTC.

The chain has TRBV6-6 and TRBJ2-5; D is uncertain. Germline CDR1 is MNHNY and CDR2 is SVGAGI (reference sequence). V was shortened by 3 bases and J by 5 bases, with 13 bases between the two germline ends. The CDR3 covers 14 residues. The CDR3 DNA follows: TGTGCCAGCAGTTATATGTCCCCTCGGGAGACCCAGTACTTC. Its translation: CASSYMSPRETQYF.

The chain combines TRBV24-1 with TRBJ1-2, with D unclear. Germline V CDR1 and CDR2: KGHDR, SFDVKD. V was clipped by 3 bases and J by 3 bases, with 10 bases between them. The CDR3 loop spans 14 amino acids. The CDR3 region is CATSDTGRDYGYTF. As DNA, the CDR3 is TGTGCCACCAGTGATACCGGACGGGACTATGGCTACACCTTC.